Each of the 14 T cell receptor beta chains below was sequenced from the same sample in a study of graft-versus-host responses after intestinal transplantation. Some clones are missing from TCRdb's copy, which holds only in-frame ones; the method was immunoSEQ multiplex PCR. The sample has 100,000 to 120,000 clones, 90% to 95% seen once. No antigen is known for these receptors. This specimen consisted of unstimulated CD8+ T cells sorted from spleen or lymph node cells, obtained before intestinal transplant. Receptor source: a human donor who received an intestinal transplant.

The chain uses TRBV5-4 and TRBJ1-1; a possible D gene is TRBD1 (5 bases). This CDR3 region has 14 residues. V lost 4 bases to trimming and J lost 7 bases, with 17 bases between them. The germline V gene encodes CDR1 SGHNT and CDR2 YYREEE (reference sequence). CDR3 sequence (DNA): TGTGCCAGCAGCAGGGGAGAGGGGAGGTTTGAAGCTTTCTTT. Translation gives CASSRGEGRFEAFF.

The chain links TRBV7-8 to TRBJ2-5; 9 positions agree with TRBD1. CDR1 SGHVS and CDR2 FQNEAQ come from the germline V gene. The CDR3 sequence is 15 residues long. The V and J ends lost 5 bases and 9 bases, in that order; junction bases with no gene match: 13. The CDR3 protein is CASSPSGTGKLAQYF. The CDR3, as DNA: TGTGCCAGCAGCCCCTCCGGGACAGGGAAGTTGGCCCAGTACTTC.

J is TRBJ1-2 and V is TRBV30, with unresolved D. CDR1 and CDR2 from the germline V gene are GTSNPN and SVGIG (reference sequence). V lost 3 bases to trimming and J lost 6 bases, with 17 bases between them. There are 14 residues in the CDR3. The CDR3 protein is CAWSPRRAINGYTF. In DNA form, the CDR3 reads TGTGCCTGGAGCCCCCGGCGGGCGATCAATGGCTACACCTTC. Filled out from reference TRBV30 and TRBJ1-2, the complete variable domain reads SQTIHQWPATLVQPVGSPLSLECTVEGTSNPNLYWYRQAAGRGLQLLFYSVGIGQISSEVPQNLSASRPQDRQFILSSKKLLLSDSGFYLCAWSPRRAINGYTFGSGTRLTVV.

The V gene is TRBV29-1, the J gene TRBJ2-2; 7 nucleotides match TRBD2. The germline V gene has CDR1 SQVTM and CDR2 ANQGSEA. The CDR3 spans 14 residues. Trimming took 2 bases from V and 4 from J; bases not matched to a gene: 4. The chain's CDR3 is CSVETSEGTGELFF. The CDR3 region has the DNA TGCAGCGTTGAAACTAGCGAGGGCACCGGGGAGCTGTTTTTT.

V and J are TRBV7-9 and TRBJ2-2; TRBD1 aligns across 7 bases. Germline CDR1 is SEHNR and CDR2 is FQNEAQ (reference sequence). The CDR3 totals 16 residues. V shed 5 bases, J shed 1 base, and the junction held 7 bases outside the gene matches. In DNA form, the CDR3 reads TGTGCCAGCAGCACCGAACAGGGGAAGAACACCGGGGAGCTGTTTTTT. This gives the protein CASSTEQGKNTGELFF.

CDR3 DNA: TGTGCCAGCAGCCCTCCAGGGGCCGGGGACACTGAAGCTTTCTTT. Protein sequence: CASSPPGAGDTEAFF. The J gene is TRBJ1-1, the V gene TRBV7-8; perhaps TRBD1 as D (6 bases). The CDR3 has 15 residues. V was trimmed by 5 bases and J by 3 bases, leaving 16 bases between them. CDR1 and CDR2 from the germline V gene are SGHVS and FQNEAQ.

This clone has just one count. The rearrangement joins TRBV5-1 to TRBJ2-3, with D possibly being TRBD2 (5 bases). Germline V lookup: CDR1 SGHRS, CDR2 YFSETQ. V shed 0 bases and J shed 4 bases, with 12 bases lying between them. CDR3 size: 15 residues. In DNA, the CDR3 is TGCGCCAGCAGCTTGGACGTAGGGCGGGCAGATACGCAGTATTTT. Translated, it gives CASSLDVGRADTQYF. The full variable domain, its missing parts supplied by reference TRBV5-1 and TRBJ2-3, is KAGVTQTPRYLIKTRGQQVTLSCSPISGHRSVSWYQQTPGQGLQFLFEYFSETQRNKGNFPGRFSGRQFSNSRSEMNVSTLELGDSALYLCASSLDVGRADTQYFGPGTRLTVL.

The genes are TRBV11-2 and TRBJ2-7; 10 bases match TRBD2. The trim removed 3 bases at V and 2 bases at J, leaving 4 bases unmatched. The CDR3 runs to 15 residues. CDR1 is SGHAT and CDR2 is FQNNGV in the germline V gene. DNA of the CDR3: TGTGCCAGCAGCTTGAGCGGGAGGGGAGCCTACGAGCAGTACTTC. This encodes CASSLSGRGAYEQYF.

In this sample, this clone turned up a few times. The chain carries TRBV28 and TRBJ1-3; D remains ambiguous. The CDR3 spans 13 residues. Germline CDR1 and CDR2: MDHEN and SYDVKM. V was cut by 4 bases and J by 4 bases, with 8 bases left in between. The chain's CDR3 is CASSSGGGNTIYF. CDR3 DNA: TGTGCCAGCAGTTCGGGAGGAGGAAACACCATATATTTT.

The rearrangement uses TRBV7-9 and TRBJ2-7, with D unresolved. Germline V CDR1 and CDR2: SEHNR, FQNEAQ (reference sequence). This CDR3 region has 11 residues. The CDR3 reads CAASRANEQYF. The CDR3 nucleotides read TGTGCAGCGAGCCGGGCAAACGAGCAGTACTTC.

This sequence joins TRBV2 and TRBJ2-1; TRBD2 matches at 11 bases. The CDR3 sequence is 15 residues long. Germline trimming cut 4 bases from V and 9 bases from J; bases unmatched to any gene: 8. Germline V CDR1 and CDR2: SNHLY, FYNNEI. The CDR3 DNA reads as TGTGCCAGCAGTGTTACTAGCGGGAGTCCCGCTGAGCAGTTCTTC. Translating it yields CASSVTSGSPAEQFF.

The rearrangement uses TRBV6-5 and TRBJ2-7, with 7 nucleotides matching TRBD1. J was trimmed by 6 bases and V by 5 bases; bases with no gene match: 10. The CDR3 has 14 residues. Germline V CDR1 and CDR2: MNHEY, SVGAGI. CDR3 coding DNA: TGTGCCAGCAGTCGCTACAGGGGAGTGGGCGAGCAGTACTTC. It specifies CASSRYRGVGEQYF.

There are a few counts of this clone. The chain joins TRBV28 to TRBJ2-7, with 7 bases lining up with TRBD2. Unmatched junction bases numbered 13, after V lost 10 bases and J lost 4 bases. The CDR3 covers 14 residues. Per germline, CDR1 MDHEN and CDR2 SYDVKM. Written as DNA, the CDR3 is TGTGCCACTGTACGCTGGCGGGAGTTGTACGAGCAGTACTTC. Protein sequence: CATVRWRELYEQYF.

The rearrangement uses TRBV30 and TRBJ2-7; a weak D match, TRBD1 (6 bases). V lost 5 bases to trimming and J lost 3 bases, with 8 bases between them. The CDR3 spans 11 residues. CDR1 and CDR2 (germline): GTSNPN, SVGIG (reference sequence). This CDR3 reads CAWADSYEQYF. The CDR3 coding sequence is TGTGCCTGGGCGGACAGCTACGAGCAGTACTTC.